A single TCR beta chain is shown here with its context. Every donor contributed ten milliliters of peripheral blood by blood draw. The sample belongs to a study of blood T cells in healthy people across ages. A J-beta primer mix and a sample-barcoded 5' primer were used in a second PCR of about 6 to 12 cycles. TCRdb called the 5' RACE reads again in MiXCR, with one record for every CDR3 protein. The sample holds over 600,000 distinct CDR3 sequences, 46% seen once. Germline CDR1 SGHVS, CDR2 FNYEAQ. There are 13 residues in the CDR3. V was shortened by 5 bases and J by 11 bases, with 18 bases between the two germline ends.

The receptor comes from a man of 80 years or more in good health. Sequenced input: blood. The genes are TRBV7-6 and TRBJ2-5, with D perhaps TRBD2 (5 bases). The CDR3 DNA follows: TGTGCCAGCAGCCCGCAGATACTGTCGGGGCAGTACTTC. This sequence encodes CASSPQILSGQYF.